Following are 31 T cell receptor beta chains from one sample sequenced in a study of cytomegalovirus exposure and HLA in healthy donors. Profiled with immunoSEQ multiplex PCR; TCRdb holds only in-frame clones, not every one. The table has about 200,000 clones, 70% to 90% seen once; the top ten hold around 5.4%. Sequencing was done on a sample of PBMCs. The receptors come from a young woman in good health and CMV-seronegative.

CDR3 sequence (DNA): TGTGCCAGCAGTGGGGGACAGGCTTACAATGAGCAGTTCTTC. Translated: CASSGGQAYNEQFF. The J gene is TRBJ2-1, the V gene TRBV6-1; TRBD1 matches at 8 bases. Germline V gene lookup returns CDR1 MNHNS and CDR2 SASEGT. This CDR3 is 14 amino acids long. J lost 4 bases, V lost 4 bases, and 3 bases had no gene match.

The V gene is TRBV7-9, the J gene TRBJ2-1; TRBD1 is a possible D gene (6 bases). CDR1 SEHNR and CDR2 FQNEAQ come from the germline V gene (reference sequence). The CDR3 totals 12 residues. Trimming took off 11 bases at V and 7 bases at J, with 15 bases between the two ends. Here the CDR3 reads CAEEAGANEQFF. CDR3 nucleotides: TGTGCCGAGGAAGCAGGGGCGAATGAGCAGTTCTTC.

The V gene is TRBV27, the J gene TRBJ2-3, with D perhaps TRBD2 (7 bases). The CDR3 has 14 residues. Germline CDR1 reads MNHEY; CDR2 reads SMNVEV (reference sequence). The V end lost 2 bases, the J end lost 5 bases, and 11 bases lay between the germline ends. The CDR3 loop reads CASSLVGGQDTQYF. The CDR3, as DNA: TGTGCCAGCAGTTTAGTGGGGGGGCAAGATACGCAGTATTTT.

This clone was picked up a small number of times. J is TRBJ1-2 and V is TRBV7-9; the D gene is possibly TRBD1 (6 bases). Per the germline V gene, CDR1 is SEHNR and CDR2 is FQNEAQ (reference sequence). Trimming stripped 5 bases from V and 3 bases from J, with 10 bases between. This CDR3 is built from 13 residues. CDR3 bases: TGTGCCAGCAGCCGGACAGAGCACTATGGCTACACCTTC. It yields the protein CASSRTEHYGYTF.

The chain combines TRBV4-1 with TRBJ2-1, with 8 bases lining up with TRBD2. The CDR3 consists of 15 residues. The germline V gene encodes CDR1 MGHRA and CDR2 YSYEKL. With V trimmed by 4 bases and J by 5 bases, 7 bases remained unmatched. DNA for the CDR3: TGCGCCAGCAGCCCATCCGGGACTAGGAACAATGAGCAGTTCTTC. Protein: CASSPSGTRNNEQFF.

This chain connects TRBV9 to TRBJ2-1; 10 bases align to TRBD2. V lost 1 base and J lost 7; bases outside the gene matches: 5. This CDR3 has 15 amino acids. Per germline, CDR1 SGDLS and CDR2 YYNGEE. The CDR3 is CASSVSGLAANEQFF. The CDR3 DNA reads TGTGCCAGCAGCGTATCAGGACTAGCGGCGAATGAGCAGTTCTTC.

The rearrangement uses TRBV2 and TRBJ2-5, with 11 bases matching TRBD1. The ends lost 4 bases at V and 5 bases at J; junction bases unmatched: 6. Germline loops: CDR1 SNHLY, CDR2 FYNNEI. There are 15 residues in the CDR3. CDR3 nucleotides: TGTGCCAGCAGTGCCCGGACAGGGGGCCGGGAGACCCAGTACTTC. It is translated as CASSARTGGRETQYF.

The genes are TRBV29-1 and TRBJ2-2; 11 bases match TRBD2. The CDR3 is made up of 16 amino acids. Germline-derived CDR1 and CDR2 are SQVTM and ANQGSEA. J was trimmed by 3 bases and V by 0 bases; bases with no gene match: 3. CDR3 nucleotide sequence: TGCAGCGTTGAAGATCTGACTAGCGGGGACACCGGGGAGCTGTTTTTT. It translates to CSVEDLTSGDTGELFF.

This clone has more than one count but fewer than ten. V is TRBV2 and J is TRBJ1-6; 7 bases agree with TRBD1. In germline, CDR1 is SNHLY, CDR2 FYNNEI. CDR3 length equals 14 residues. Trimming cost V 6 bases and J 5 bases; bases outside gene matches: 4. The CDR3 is CASRNRGDNSPLHF. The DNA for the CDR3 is TGTGCCAGCAGAAACAGGGGTGATAATTCACCCCTCCACTTT.

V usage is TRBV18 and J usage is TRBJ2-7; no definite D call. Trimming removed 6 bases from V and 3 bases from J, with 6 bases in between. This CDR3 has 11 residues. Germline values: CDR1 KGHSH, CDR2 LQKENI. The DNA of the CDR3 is TGTGCCAGCTCCCGACTCTACGAGCAGTACTTC. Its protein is CASSRLYEQYF.

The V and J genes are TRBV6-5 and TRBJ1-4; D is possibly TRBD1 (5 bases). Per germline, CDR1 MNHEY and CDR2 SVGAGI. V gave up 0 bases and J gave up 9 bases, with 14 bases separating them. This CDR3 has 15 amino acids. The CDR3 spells CASSYSGDSSKKLFF. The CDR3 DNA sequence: TGTGCCAGCAGTTACTCCGGTGACAGCTCAAAAAAACTGTTTTTT.

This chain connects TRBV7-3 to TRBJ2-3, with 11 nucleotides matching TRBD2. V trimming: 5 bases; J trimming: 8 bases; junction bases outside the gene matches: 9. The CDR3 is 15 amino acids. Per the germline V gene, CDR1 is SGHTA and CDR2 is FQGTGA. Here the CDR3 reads CASSLTSGGPSTQYF. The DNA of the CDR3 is TGTGCCAGCAGCCTCACTAGCGGGGGTCCCAGTACGCAGTATTTT.

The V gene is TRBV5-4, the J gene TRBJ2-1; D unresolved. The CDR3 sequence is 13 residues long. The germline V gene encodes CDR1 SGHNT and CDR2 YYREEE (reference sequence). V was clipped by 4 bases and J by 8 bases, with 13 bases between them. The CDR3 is CASSEDHHDEQFF. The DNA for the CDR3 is TGTGCCAGCAGCGAGGACCACCACGATGAGCAGTTCTTC.

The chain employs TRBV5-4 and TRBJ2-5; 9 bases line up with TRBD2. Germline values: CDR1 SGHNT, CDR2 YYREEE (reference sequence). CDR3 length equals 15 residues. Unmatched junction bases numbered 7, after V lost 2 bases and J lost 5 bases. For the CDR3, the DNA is TGTGCCAGCAGCTTAAGGCTAGCGGGATTGGAGACCCAGTACTTC. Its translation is CASSLRLAGLETQYF.

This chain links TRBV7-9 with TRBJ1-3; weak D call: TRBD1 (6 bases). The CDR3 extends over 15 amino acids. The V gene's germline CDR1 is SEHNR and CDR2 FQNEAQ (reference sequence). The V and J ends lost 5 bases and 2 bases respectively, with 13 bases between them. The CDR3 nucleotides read TGTGCCAGCAGCCTGGGGGGCATCACTGGAAACACCATATATTTT. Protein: CASSLGGITGNTIYF.

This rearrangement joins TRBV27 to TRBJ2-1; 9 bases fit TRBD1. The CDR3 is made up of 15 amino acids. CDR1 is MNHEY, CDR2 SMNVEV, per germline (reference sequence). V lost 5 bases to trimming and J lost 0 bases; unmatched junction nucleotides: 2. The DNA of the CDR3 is TGTGCCAGCAGTGTGGGACAGGGCTCCTACAATGAGCAGTTCTTC. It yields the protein CASSVGQGSYNEQFF.

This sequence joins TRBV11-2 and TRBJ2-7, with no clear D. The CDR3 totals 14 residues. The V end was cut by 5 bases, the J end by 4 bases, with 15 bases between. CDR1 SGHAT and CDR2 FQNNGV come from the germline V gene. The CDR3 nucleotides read TGTGCCAGCAGCCCCGTTTCGTTTTTGTACGAGCAGTACTTC. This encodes CASSPVSFLYEQYF.

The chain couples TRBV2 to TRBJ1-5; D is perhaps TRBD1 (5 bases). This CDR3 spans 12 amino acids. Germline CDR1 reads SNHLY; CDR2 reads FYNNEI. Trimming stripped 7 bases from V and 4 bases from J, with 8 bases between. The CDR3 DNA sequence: TGTGCCAGCACCGGGGGGAATCAGCCCCAGCATTTT. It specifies CASTGGNQPQHF.

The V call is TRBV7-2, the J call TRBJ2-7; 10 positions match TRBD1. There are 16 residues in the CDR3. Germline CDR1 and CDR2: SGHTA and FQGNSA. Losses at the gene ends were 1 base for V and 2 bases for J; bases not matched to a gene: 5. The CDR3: CASSLGPGQGTYEQYF. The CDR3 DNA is TGTGCCAGCAGCTTAGGACCGGGACAGGGGACCTACGAGCAGTACTTC.

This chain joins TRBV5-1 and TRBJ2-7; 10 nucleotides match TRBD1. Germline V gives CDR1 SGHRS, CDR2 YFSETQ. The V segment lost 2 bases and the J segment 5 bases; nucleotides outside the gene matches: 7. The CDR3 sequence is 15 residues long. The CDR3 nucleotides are TGCGCCAGCAGCTTAGGGACAGGGGATGGCCACGAGCAGTACTTC. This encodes CASSLGTGDGHEQYF.

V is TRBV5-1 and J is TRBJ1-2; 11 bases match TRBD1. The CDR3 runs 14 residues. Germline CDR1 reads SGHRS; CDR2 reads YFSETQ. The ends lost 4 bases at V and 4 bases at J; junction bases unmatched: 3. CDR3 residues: CASSGQGASYGYTF. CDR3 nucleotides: TGCGCCAGCAGCGGACAGGGGGCGTCCTATGGCTACACCTTC. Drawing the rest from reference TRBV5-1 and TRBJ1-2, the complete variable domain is KAGVTQTPRYLIKTRGQQVTLSCSPISGHRSVSWYQQTPGQGLQFLFEYFSETQRNKGNFPGRFSGRQFSNSRSEMNVSTLELGDSALYLCASSGQGASYGYTFGSGTRLTVV.

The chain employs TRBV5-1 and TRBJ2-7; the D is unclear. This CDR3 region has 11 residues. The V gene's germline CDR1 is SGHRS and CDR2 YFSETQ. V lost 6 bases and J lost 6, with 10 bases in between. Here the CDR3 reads CASTGGAEQYF. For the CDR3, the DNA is TGCGCCAGCACTGGTGGTGCCGAGCAGTACTTC.

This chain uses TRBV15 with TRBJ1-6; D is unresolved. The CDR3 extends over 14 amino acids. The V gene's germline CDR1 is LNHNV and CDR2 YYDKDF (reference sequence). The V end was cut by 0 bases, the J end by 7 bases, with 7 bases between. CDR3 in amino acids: CATSRDNRNSPLHF. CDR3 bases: TGTGCCACCAGCAGAGATAATAGGAATTCACCCCTCCACTTT. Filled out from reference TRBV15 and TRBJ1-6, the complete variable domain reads DAMVIQNPRYQVTQFGKPVTLSCSQTLNHNVMYWYQQKSSQAPKLLFHYYDKDFNNEADTPDNFQSRRPNTSFCFLDIRSPGLGDTAMYLCATSRDNRNSPLHFGNGTRLTVT.

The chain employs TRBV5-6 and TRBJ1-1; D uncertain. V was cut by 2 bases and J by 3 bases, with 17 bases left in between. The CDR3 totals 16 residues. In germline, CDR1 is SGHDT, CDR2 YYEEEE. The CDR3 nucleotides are TGTGCCAGCAGCTTTCGTCTTGGCCGGGCGGACACTGAAGCTTTCTTT. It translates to CASSFRLGRADTEAFF.

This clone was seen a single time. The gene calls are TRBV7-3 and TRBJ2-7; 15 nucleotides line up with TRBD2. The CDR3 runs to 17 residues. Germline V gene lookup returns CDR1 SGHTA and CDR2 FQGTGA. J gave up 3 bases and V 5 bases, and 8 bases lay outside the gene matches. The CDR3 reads CASSGGTSGGTSYEQYF. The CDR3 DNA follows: TGTGCCAGCAGCGGAGGGACTAGCGGGGGGACCAGCTACGAGCAGTACTTC.

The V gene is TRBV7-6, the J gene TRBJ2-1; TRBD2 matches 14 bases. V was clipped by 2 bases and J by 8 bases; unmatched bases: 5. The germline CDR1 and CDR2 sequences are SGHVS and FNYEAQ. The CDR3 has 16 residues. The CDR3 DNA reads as TGTGCCAGCAGCTTATTCGGGACTAGCGGGGGCGATGAGCAGTTCTTC. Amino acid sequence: CASSLFGTSGGDEQFF.

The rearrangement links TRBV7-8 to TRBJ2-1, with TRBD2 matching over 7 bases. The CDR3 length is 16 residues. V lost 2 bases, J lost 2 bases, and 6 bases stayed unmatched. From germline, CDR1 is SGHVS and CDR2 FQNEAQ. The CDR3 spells CASSLSREGPYNEQFF. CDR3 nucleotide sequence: TGTGCCAGCAGCTTATCGAGGGAGGGACCCTACAATGAGCAGTTCTTC. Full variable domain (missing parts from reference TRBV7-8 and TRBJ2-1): GAGVSQSPRYKVAKRGQDVALRCDPISGHVSLFWYQQALGQGPEFLTYFQNEAQLDKSGLPSDRFFAERPEGSVSTLKIQRTQQEDSAVYLCASSLSREGPYNEQFFGPGTRLTVL.

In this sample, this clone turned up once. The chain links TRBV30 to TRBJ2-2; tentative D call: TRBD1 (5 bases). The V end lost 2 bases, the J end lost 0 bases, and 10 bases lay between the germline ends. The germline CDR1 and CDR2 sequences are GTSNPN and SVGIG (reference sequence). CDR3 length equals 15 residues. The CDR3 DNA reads TGTGCCTGGAGTAAGGACACCACGAACACCGGGGAGCTGTTTTTT. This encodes CAWSKDTTNTGELFF.

The CDR3 nucleotides read TGTGCCAGCACCCGGGGACGGTACTACGAGCAGTACTTC. As protein: CASTRGRYYEQYF. This rearrangement joins TRBV6-5 to TRBJ2-7; the D gene could be TRBD1 or TRBD2 (5 bases each). The CDR3 is made up of 13 amino acids. CDR1 and CDR2 (germline): MNHEY, SVGAGI. Trimming took off 7 bases at V and 3 bases at J, with 13 bases between the two ends.

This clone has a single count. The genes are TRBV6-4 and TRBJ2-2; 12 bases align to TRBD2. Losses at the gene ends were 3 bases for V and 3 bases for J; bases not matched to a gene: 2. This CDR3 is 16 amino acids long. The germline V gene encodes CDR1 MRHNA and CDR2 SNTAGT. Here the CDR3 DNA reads TGTGCCAGCAGTGAACTAGCGGGAGGCCACACCGGGGAGCTGTTTTTT. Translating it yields CASSELAGGHTGELFF.

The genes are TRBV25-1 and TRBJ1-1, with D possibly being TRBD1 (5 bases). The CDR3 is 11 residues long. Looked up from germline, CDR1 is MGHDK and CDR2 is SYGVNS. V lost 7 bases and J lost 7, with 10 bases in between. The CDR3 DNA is TGTGCCAGCATGGGGGGGGGTGAAGCTTTCTTT. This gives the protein CASMGGGEAFF.